The 2 T cell receptor beta chains in this list originate from one sample, sequenced in a study of blood T cell repertoires in COVID-19. This table comes from immunoSEQ multiplex PCR, and its TCRdb copy is limited to in-frame clones, with some not included. The sample lists about 190,000 clones, about nine tenths seen once, with 1.1% in the top ten. The sample consisted of peripheral blood. These receptors were obtained from a man aged 25 to 45 with acute or convalescent COVID-19.

The chain carries TRBV5-6 and TRBJ2-7; TRBD1 agrees at 10 bases. The trim removed 4 bases at V and 7 bases at J, leaving 11 bases unmatched. There are 15 residues in the CDR3. Per germline, CDR1 SGHDT and CDR2 YYEEEE. CDR3 region: CASSTDRGPRGEQYF. As DNA, the CDR3 is TGTGCCAGCAGCACCGACAGGGGGCCTCGAGGGGAGCAGTACTTC.

The gene calls are TRBV5-4 and TRBJ1-2, with D maybe TRBD1 (5 bases). The V end was cut by 4 bases, the J end by 4 bases, with 14 bases between. CDR3 length: 14 residues. Germline V gene sequence: CDR1 SGHNT, CDR2 YYREEE (reference sequence). CDR3 sequence reads: CASSPRDSSYGYTF. The CDR3 DNA reads as TGTGCCAGCAGCCCCAGAGACAGTTCCTATGGCTACACCTTC.